Below are 24 T cell receptor beta chains sequenced from a single sample in a study of T cells expressing NK-cell markers. From its re-call of the 5' RACE reads, TCRdb lists each CDR3 protein once, without DNA. The sample has 500,000 or so distinct CDR3 sequences. Input material: blood T cells: a sorted CD56 or NKG2C T cell subset, CD4+ or CD8+ T cells, or bulk PBMC T cells (not recorded which). These receptors were obtained from a man between 18 and 29 years old in good health.

This chain joins TRBV5-4 and TRBJ2-1; TCRdb's D call, TRBD2, is unchecked because there is no DNA. The CDR3 consists of 18 residues. Germline V gene sequence: CDR1 SGHNT, CDR2 YYREEE (reference sequence). The CDR3 here is CASSSDRPTSGRYNEQFF.

V is TRBV5-1 and J is TRBJ2-1; there is no DNA to check the TCRdb D call of TRBD2. CDR3 length equals 16 residues. Germline CDR1 reads SGHRS; CDR2 reads YFSETQ. The CDR3 protein is CASSSENLLAGNEQFF.

This sequence joins TRBV15 and TRBJ2-4; TCRdb selects TRBD1, and the lack of DNA leaves this call unchecked. Germline V gives CDR1 LNHNV, CDR2 YYDKDF (reference sequence). This CDR3 is 14 amino acids long. This chain's CDR3 is CATRRGGARNIQYF.

The chain employs TRBV29-1 and TRBJ1-2. This CDR3 is 12 amino acids long. The germline gives CDR1 SQVTM, CDR2 ANQGSEA. The CDR3 here is CSVVPENYGYTF.

This sequence joins TRBV9 and TRBJ2-2; TCRdb selects TRBD1, and the lack of DNA leaves this call unchecked. The CDR3 totals 16 residues. CDR1 SGDLS and CDR2 YYNGEE come from the germline V gene. This chain's CDR3 is CASSPSAGWNTGELFF.

The chain combines TRBV29-1 with TRBJ2-1; no DNA is available, so the TRBD2 call from TCRdb remains unchecked. Germline V gene sequence: CDR1 SQVTM, CDR2 ANQGSEA. CDR3 length: 16 residues. The CDR3 spells CSVEDLGRVGPREQFF.

This chain links TRBV11-2 with TRBJ2-3. From germline, CDR1 is SGHAT and CDR2 FQNNGV. CDR3 size: 16 residues. The CDR3 loop is CASSLDQGVGTDTQYF.

This chain connects TRBV28 to TRBJ2-3; TCRdb indicates TRBD1, and absent DNA this call remains unverified. The CDR3 runs to 16 residues. Germline V gene sequence: CDR1 MDHEN, CDR2 SYDVKM. The CDR3 is CASSSEQGARTDTQYF.

The chain is built from TRBV9 and TRBJ2-3; as DNA is missing, the TRBD2 call by TCRdb cannot be tested. Germline lookup yields CDR1 SGDLS and CDR2 YYNGEE. The length of the CDR3 is 15 residues. CDR3 region: CASSTSGKGTDTQYF.

V is TRBV6-2 or TRBV6-3 and J is TRBJ2-7; TCRdb gives TRBD2 as the D gene, but with no DNA this cannot be confirmed. This CDR3 contains 14 residues. In germline, CDR1 is MNHEY, CDR2 SVGEGT. The CDR3 protein is CASSPLGTFNEQYF.

J is TRBJ1-2 and V is TRBV7-2; TCRdb names TRBD1, which stays unverified in the absence of DNA. Germline V gene sequence: CDR1 SGHTA, CDR2 FQGNSA. The CDR3 is 15 residues long. The CDR3 protein is CASSFWPPYNYGYTF.

V and J are TRBV11-2 and TRBJ2-1; the TCRdb call, TRBD1, lacks DNA for checking. In germline, CDR1 is SGHAT, CDR2 FQNNGV. There are 11 residues in the CDR3. This CDR3 is CASGAGDEQFF.

The chain is built from TRBV15 and TRBJ2-1; the D call from TCRdb, TRBD2, cannot be confirmed without DNA. The germline gives CDR1 LNHNV, CDR2 YYDKDF (reference sequence). The CDR3 has 15 residues. The CDR3 protein is CATSNWGVGSNEQFF.

The V and J genes are TRBV20-1 and TRBJ1-5. The CDR3 is 14 residues long. CDR1 and CDR2 (germline): DFQATT, SNEGSKA (reference sequence). CDR3 in amino acids: CSGQGQDSNQPQHF.

The V and J genes are TRBV7-9 and TRBJ2-3; the D call of TRBD2 rests on TCRdb alone, since no DNA is present to check it. The CDR3 has 16 residues. Germline-derived CDR1 and CDR2 are SEHNR and FQNEAQ (reference sequence). The CDR3 here is CASSLGLAVWVDTQYF.

This chain links TRBV6-2 or TRBV6-3 with TRBJ2-1; no DNA is available, so the TRBD2 call from TCRdb remains unchecked. The germline CDR1 and CDR2 sequences are MNHEY and SVGEGT. CDR3 length equals 17 residues. The CDR3 here is CASSYVGLAGGPNEQFF.

The chain uses TRBV18 and TRBJ1-5. CDR3 length equals 15 residues. The germline gives CDR1 KGHSH, CDR2 LQKENI. This chain's CDR3 is CASSPKAASNQPQHF.

This chain uses TRBV20-1 with TRBJ2-2; TCRdb's assignment of TRBD2 cannot be checked, as there is no DNA. Germline CDR1 DFQATT, CDR2 SNEGSKA (reference sequence). The CDR3 spans 16 residues. The CDR3 here is CSARGSGEKNTGELFF.

V usage is TRBV7-8 and J usage is TRBJ2-2. Germline CDR1 is SGHVS and CDR2 is FQNEAQ. The CDR3 is 15 residues long. The CDR3 loop is CASSLRGTYGGELFF.

CDR3 sequence reads: CATSDPTGPSTDTQYF. This rearrangement joins TRBV24-1 to TRBJ2-3; TCRdb picks TRBD1, but there is no DNA to check that call. Germline V lookup: CDR1 KGHDR, CDR2 SFDVKD. This CDR3 spans 16 amino acids.

This CDR3 is CSANGPTGDGNTIYF. The chain couples TRBV29-1 to TRBJ1-3; lacking DNA, the TRBD1 call made by TCRdb goes unchecked. This CDR3 contains 15 residues. In germline, CDR1 is SQVTM, CDR2 ANQGSEA. The full variable domain, its missing parts supplied by reference TRBV29-1 and TRBJ1-3, is SAVISQKPSRDICQRGTSLTIQCQVDSQVTMMFWYRQQPGQSLTLIATANQGSEATYESGFVIDKFPISRPNLTFSTLTVSNMSPEDSSIYLCSANGPTGDGNTIYFGEGSWLTVV.

The rearrangement links TRBV10-2 to TRBJ2-5. Germline assignment: CDR1 WSHSY and CDR2 SAAADI. The CDR3 extends over 15 amino acids. CDR3 sequence reads: CASSITQSIQETQYF.

The rearrangement links TRBV6-1 to TRBJ2-5; TCRdb's assignment of TRBD1 cannot be checked, as there is no DNA. The CDR3 has 13 residues. Germline CDR1 reads MNHNS; CDR2 reads SASEGT. The CDR3 spells CATLSRGPGTQYF.

The genes are TRBV28 and TRBJ2-1. This CDR3 is built from 17 residues. Germline lookup yields CDR1 MDHEN and CDR2 SYDVKM. The CDR3 loop reads CASRLEERTSSYNEQFF.